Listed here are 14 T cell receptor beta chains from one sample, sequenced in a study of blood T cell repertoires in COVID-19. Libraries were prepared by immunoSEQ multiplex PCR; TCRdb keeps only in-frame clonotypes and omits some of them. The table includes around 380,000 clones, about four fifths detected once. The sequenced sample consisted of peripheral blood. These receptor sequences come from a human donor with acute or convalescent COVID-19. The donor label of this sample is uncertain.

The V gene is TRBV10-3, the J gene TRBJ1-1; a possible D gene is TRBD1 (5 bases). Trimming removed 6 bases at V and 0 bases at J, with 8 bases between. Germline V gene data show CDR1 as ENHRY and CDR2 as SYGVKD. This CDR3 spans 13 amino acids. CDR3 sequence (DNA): TGTGCCATCAGCAGGGAATTGAACACTGAAGCTTTCTTT. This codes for CAISRELNTEAFF.

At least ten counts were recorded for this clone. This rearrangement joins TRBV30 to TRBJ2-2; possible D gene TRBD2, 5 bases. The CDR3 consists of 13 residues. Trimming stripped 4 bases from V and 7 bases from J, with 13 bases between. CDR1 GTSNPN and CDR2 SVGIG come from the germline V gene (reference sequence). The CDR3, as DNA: TGTGCCTGGACCCAGTCGGGGTTCGGGGAGCTGTTTTTT. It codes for CAWTQSGFGELFF. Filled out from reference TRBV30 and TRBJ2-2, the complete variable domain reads SQTIHQWPATLVQPVGSPLSLECTVEGTSNPNLYWYRQAAGRGLQLLFYSVGIGQISSEVPQNLSASRPQDRQFILSSKKLLLSDSGFYLCAWTQSGFGELFFGEGSRLTVL.

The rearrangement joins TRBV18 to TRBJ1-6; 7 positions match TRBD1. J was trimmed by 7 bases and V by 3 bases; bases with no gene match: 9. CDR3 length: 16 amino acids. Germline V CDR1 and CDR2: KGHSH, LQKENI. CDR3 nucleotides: TGTGCCAGCTCACCGTCCCCGGGACAGCCCAATTCACCCCTCCACTTT. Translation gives CASSPSPGQPNSPLHF.

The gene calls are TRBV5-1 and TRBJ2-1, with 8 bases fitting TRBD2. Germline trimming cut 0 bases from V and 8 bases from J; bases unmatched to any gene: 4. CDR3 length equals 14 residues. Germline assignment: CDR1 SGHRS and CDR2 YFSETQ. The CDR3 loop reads CASSLGTSIDEQFF. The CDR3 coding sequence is TGCGCCAGCAGCTTGGGGACTAGCATCGATGAGCAGTTCTTC.

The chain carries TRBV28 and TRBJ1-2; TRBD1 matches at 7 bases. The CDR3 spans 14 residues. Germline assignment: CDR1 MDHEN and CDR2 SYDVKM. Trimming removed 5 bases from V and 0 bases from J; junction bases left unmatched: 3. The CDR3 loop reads CASSAGGPNYGYTF. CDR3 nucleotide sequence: TGTGCCAGCAGTGCAGGGGGGCCTAACTATGGCTACACCTTC.

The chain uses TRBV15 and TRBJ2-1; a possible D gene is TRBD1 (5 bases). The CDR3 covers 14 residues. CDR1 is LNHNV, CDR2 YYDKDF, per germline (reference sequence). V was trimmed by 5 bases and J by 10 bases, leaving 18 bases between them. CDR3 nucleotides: TGTGCCACCAGCGAACAGGAAAGTTTGGACGAGCAGTTCTTC. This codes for CATSEQESLDEQFF.

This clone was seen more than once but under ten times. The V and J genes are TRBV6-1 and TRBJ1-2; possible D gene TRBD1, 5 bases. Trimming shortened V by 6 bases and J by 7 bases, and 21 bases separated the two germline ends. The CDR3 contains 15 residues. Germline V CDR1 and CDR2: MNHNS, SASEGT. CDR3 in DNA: TGTGCCAGCAGCTTTACAGGCCCCGCAATTCGTGGCTACACCTTC. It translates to CASSFTGPAIRGYTF.

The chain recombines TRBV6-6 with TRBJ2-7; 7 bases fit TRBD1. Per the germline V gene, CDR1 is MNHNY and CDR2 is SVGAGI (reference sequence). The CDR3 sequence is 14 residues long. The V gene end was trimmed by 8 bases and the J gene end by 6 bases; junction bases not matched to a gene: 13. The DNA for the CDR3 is TGTGCCAGCGCATACACAGGGGCACGGTTCGAGCAGTACTTC. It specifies CASAYTGARFEQYF.

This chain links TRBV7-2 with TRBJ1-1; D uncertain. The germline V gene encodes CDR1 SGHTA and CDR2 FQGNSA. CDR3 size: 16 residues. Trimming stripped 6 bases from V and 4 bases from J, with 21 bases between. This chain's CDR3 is CASSPIWSAGSTEAFF. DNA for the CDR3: TGTGCCAGCAGTCCAATCTGGAGTGCCGGGAGCACTGAAGCTTTCTTT.

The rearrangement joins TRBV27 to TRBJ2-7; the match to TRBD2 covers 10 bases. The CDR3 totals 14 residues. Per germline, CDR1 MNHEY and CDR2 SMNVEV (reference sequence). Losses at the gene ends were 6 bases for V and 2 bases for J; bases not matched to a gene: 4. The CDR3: CASRLLAGTYEQYF. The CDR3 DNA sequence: TGTGCCAGCAGACTACTAGCGGGGACCTACGAGCAGTACTTC.

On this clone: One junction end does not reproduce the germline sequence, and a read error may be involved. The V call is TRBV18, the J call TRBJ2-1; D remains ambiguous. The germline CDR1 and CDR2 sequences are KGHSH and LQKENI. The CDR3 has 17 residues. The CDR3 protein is CASSPLPGYGSYNEQFF. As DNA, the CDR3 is TGTGCCAGCTCGCCACTGCCAGGTTATGGCTCCTACAATGAGCAGTTCTTC.

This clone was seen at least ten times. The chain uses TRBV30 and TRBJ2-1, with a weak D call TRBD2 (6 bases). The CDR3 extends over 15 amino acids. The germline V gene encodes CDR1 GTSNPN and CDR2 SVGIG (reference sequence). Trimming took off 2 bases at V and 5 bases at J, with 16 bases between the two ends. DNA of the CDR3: TGTGCCTGGAGTCTTGAGCGGGTCCGGAACAATGAGCAGTTCTTC. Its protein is CAWSLERVRNNEQFF.

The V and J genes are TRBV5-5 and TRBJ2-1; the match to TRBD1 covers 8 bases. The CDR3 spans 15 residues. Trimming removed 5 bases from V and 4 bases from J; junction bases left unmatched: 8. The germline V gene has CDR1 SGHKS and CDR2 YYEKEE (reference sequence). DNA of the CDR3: TGTGCCAGCAGACCTGGACAGGGTGGGTACAATGAGCAGTTCTTC. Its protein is CASRPGQGGYNEQFF. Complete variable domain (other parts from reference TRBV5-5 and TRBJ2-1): DAGVTQSPTHLIKTRGQQVTLRCSPISGHKSVSWYQQVLGQGPQFIFQYYEKEERGRGNFPDRFSARQFPNYSSELNVNALLLGDSALYLCASRPGQGGYNEQFFGPGTRLTVL.

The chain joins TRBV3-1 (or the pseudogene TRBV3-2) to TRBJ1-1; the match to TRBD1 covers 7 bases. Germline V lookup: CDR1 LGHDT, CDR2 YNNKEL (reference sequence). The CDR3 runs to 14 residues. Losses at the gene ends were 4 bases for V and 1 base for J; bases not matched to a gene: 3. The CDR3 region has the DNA TGTGCCAGCAGCCGGGACAGTGGGAACACTGAAGCTTTCTTT. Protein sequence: CASSRDSGNTEAFF.